This T cell receptor beta chain emerged from a study of T cell responses to AZD1222 COVID-19 vaccine. Study as a whole: Second-dose groups at about 4 or about 12 weeks were pooled.

The V and J ends lost 3 bases and 10 bases respectively, with 9 bases between them. This CDR3 contains 11 residues. Germline CDR1 reads KGHDR; CDR2 reads SFDVKD. Sequenced by immunoSEQ multiplex PCR; TCRdb stores in-frame clones only, minus some. This table holds around 97,000 clones, 91% found once. The chain combines TRBV24-1 with TRBJ2-7; D not certain. This sequence originates from an adult in good health. The source material was peripheral blood, sampled on day 0 of AZD1222 vaccination. CDR3 coding DNA: TGTGCCACCAGTGATGGACCGACACAGTACTTC. Translation: CATSDGPTQYF.